A selection of T cell receptor beta chains follows, all from one sample in a study of post-analysis software for immune sequencing data. From the PCR reads, TCRdb called clonotypes with MiXCR, one entry per CDR3 protein. This table has 800,000 to 950,000 distinct CDR3 sequences, approximately 57% appearing once. The sequencing sample was made of blood. Every receptor here comes from a girl aged 10 to 17 with multiple sclerosis. Each CDR3 is given with its conserved first and last residue.

v_call	cdr3_aa
TRBV12-3/TRBV12-4	CASSLGQGIADQPQHF
TRBV5-5	CASSLKGGTLFEQYF
TRBV7-9	CASSLRLTAYNEQFF
TRBV7-9	CASSLGAGGGNEQYF
TRBV3-1	CASSQVPLGYRETQYF
TRBV21-1	CASSKRVGADEQYF
TRBV5-6	CASGPTGQGNEKLFF
TRBV9	CASSANTGTSRFETQYF
TRBV20-1	CSARDLGSEQFF
TRBV3-1	CASNPGQAVTGYTF
TRBV20-1	CSADKGVPSQQYF
TRBV7-8	CASSTPGLAYIQYF
TRBV30	CAWSVTQPGQGYQPQHF
TRBV10-3	CAIRGTAHETQYF
TRBV29-1	CSVTDRWTYEQYF
TRBV5-5	CASSWTLNTNTGELFF
TRBV29-1	CSVGLLAGGHEQYF
TRBV4-1	CASRPQGYQETQYF
TRBV25-1	CASSELGRETQYF
TRBV15	CATSRVGLQDTQYF
TRBV4-1	CASSLATLLGDNEQFF
TRBV7-9	CASLRGGSDEQFF
TRBV7-8	CASSFGTGRGADYGYTF
TRBV29-1	CSVEDPSMMASRRYGYTF
TRBV7-2	CASSLEGSGDKNIQYF
TRBV3-1	CASSHQGNYYEQYF
TRBV7-9	CAGVGYQETQYF
TRBV7-3	CASSSIGLAGKNEQFF